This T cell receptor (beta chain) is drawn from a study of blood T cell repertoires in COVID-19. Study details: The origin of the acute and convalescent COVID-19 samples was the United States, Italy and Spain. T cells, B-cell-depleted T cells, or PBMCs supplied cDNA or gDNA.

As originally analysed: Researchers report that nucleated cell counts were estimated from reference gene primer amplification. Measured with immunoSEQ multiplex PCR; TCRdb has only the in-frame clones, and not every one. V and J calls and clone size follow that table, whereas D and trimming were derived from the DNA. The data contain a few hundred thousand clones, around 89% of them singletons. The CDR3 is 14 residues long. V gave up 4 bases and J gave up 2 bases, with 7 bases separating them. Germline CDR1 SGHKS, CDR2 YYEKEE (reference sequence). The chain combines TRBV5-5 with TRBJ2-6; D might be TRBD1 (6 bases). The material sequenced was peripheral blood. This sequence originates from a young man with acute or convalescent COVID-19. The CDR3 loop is CASSGGAGANVLTF. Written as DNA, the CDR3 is TGTGCCAGCAGCGGGGGCGCTGGGGCCAACGTCCTGACTTTC.